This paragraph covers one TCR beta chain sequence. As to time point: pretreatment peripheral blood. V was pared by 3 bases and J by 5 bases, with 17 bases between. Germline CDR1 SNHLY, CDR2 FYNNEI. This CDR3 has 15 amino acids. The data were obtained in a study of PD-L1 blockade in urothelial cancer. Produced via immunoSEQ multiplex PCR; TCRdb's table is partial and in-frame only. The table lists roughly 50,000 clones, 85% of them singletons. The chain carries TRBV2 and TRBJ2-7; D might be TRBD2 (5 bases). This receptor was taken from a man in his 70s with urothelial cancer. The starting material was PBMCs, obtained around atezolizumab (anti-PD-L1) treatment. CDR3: CASSDSWDDGDEQYF. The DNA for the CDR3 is TGTGCCAGCAGTGACTCATGGGATGACGGGGACGAGCAGTACTTC.